These 11 T cell receptor beta chains share one sample of origin, sequenced in a study of blood T cell repertoires in COVID-19. The table came from immunoSEQ multiplex PCR; TCRdb's copy has only in-frame clones and leaves some out. Among around 310,000 clones listed, 75% to 95% were seen once. Sequencing input: peripheral blood. These receptor sequences come from a woman younger than 45 with COVID-19, enrolled during active disease.

The chain uses TRBV5-4 and TRBJ2-1; TRBD2 agrees at 12 bases. Germline V gives CDR1 SGHNT, CDR2 YYREEE (reference sequence). Losses at the gene ends were 4 bases for V and 7 bases for J; bases not matched to a gene: 9. CDR3 size: 16 residues. The CDR3 DNA follows: TGTGCCAGCAGCGTCCCGGGACTAGCGGGTAAAAATGAGCAGTTCTTC. Its protein product is CASSVPGLAGKNEQFF.

The chain recombines TRBV12-3 or TRBV12-4 with TRBJ1-2; D is ambiguous. This CDR3 has 11 residues. V gave up 4 bases and J gave up 4 bases, with 4 bases separating them. The CDR3 spells CASSSLYGYTF. The CDR3 coding sequence is TGTGCCAGCAGTTCTCTCTATGGCTACACCTTC.

The rearrangement uses TRBV19 and TRBJ1-5; D might be TRBD1 (6 bases). Germline loops: CDR1 LNHDA, CDR2 SQIVND (reference sequence). This CDR3 contains 15 residues. Between the trimmed V and J ends, which lost 5 bases and 7 bases, there was a span of 18 bases. CDR3 residues: CASSPGEGERQPQHF. Written as DNA, the CDR3 is TGTGCCAGTAGTCCGGGGGAGGGGGAAAGACAGCCCCAGCATTTT.

This clone showed up just once. The chain has TRBV5-1 and TRBJ1-4; D is unresolved. V lost 3 bases, J lost 8 bases, and 17 bases lay in between. The CDR3 consists of 15 residues. Germline V gene sequence: CDR1 SGHRS, CDR2 YFSETQ. In nucleotides, the CDR3 is TGCGCCAGCAGCTCGGAAGGCGGAGACGGCGAAAAACTGTTTTTT. Encoded protein: CASSSEGGDGEKLFF.

This sequence joins TRBV2 and TRBJ1-5; a possible D gene is TRBD1 (6 bases). CDR1 is SNHLY, CDR2 FYNNEI, per germline. The CDR3 spans 16 residues. Trimming took 4 bases from V and 5 from J, leaving 18 bases between them. The CDR3 coding sequence is TGTGCCAGCAGTGTTAGGGGGTTTTCAGGGGATCAGCCCCAGCATTTT. Translated: CASSVRGFSGDQPQHF.

The CDR3 loop is CSVILAGVYEQYF. CDR3 sequence (DNA): TGCAGCGTGATACTAGCGGGAGTCTACGAGCAGTACTTC. V is TRBV29-1 and J is TRBJ2-7, with TRBD2 identical over 11 bases. This CDR3 region has 13 residues. The V gene's germline CDR1 is SQVTM and CDR2 ANQGSEA. Trimming took 6 bases from V and 3 from J; bases not matched to a gene: 4.

The chain couples TRBV19 to TRBJ1-5; a weak D match, TRBD1 (6 bases). The CDR3 length is 16 residues. Germline values: CDR1 LNHDA, CDR2 SQIVND (reference sequence). Between the trimmed V and J ends, which lost 4 bases and 4 bases, there was a span of 17 bases. The CDR3 region is CASSTFRGTGNQPQHF. The CDR3 DNA reads TGTGCCAGTAGTACGTTCAGGGGAACAGGTAATCAGCCCCAGCATTTT.

The chain carries TRBV27 and TRBJ2-7; TRBD2 agrees at 8 bases. Germline V gives CDR1 MNHEY, CDR2 SMNVEV (reference sequence). This CDR3 has 16 residues. V trimming: 5 bases; J trimming: 5 bases; junction bases outside the gene matches: 14. The CDR3 region is CASSSRPGLVTDEQYF. The CDR3 bases are TGTGCCAGCAGTAGCCGTCCGGGACTAGTAACAGACGAGCAGTACTTC.

The chain joins TRBV10-3 to TRBJ1-2; D is perhaps TRBD1 (5 bases). Between the trimmed V and J ends, which lost 3 bases and 5 bases, there was a span of 19 bases. The V gene's germline CDR1 is ENHRY and CDR2 SYGVKD. The CDR3 loop spans 16 amino acids. CDR3 region: CAISETVVGVGYGYTF. CDR3 coding DNA: TGTGCCATCAGTGAAACCGTCGTAGGGGTTGGGTATGGCTACACCTTC.

The chain has TRBV9 and TRBJ2-2; 7 nucleotides match TRBD2. The CDR3 totals 18 residues. Germline CDR1 is SGDLS and CDR2 is YYNGEE. Losses at the gene ends were 2 bases for V and 3 bases for J; bases not matched to a gene: 13. Here the CDR3 DNA reads TGTGCCAGCAGCGTTCTCGGGGATGCTAGCGGTTACACCGGGGAGCTGTTTTTT. This gives the protein CASSVLGDASGYTGELFF.

The genes are TRBV7-2 and TRBJ1-4, with 7 positions matching TRBD1. The CDR3 extends over 14 amino acids. J lost 4 bases, V lost 3 bases, and 2 bases had no gene match. In germline, CDR1 is SGHTA, CDR2 FQGNSA. The CDR3 DNA sequence: TGTGCCAGCAGCTTCAGACAGGGTAATGAAAAACTGTTTTTT. Encoded protein: CASSFRQGNEKLFF.